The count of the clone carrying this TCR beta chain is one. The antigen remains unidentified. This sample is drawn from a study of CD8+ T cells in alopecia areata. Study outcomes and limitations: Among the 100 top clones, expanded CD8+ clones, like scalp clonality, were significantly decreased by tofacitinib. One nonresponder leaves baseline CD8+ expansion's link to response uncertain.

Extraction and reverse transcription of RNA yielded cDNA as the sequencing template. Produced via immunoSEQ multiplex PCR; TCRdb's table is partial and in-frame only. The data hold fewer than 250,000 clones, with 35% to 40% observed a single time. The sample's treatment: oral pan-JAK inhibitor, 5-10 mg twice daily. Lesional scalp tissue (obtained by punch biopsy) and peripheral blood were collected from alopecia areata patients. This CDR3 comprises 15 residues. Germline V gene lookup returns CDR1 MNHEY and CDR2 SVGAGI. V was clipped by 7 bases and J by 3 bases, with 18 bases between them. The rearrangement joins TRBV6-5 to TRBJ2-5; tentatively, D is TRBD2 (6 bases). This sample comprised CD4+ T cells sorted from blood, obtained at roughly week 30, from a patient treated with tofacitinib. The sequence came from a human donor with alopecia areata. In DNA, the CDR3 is TGTGCCAGCAAGCCATGGACTACTACGGAAGAGACCCAGTACTTC. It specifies CASKPWTTTEETQYF.